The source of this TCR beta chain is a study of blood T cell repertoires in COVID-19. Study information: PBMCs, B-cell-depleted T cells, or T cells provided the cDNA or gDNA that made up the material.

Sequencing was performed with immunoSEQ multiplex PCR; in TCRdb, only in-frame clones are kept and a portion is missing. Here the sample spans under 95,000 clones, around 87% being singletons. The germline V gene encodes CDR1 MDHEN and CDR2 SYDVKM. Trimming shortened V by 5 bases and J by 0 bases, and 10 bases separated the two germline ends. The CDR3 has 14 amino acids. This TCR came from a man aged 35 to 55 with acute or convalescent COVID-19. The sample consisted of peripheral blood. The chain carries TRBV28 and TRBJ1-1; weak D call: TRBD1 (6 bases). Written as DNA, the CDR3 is TGTGCCAGCAGTCGGACAGATATGAACACTGAAGCTTTCTTT. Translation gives CASSRTDMNTEAFF.